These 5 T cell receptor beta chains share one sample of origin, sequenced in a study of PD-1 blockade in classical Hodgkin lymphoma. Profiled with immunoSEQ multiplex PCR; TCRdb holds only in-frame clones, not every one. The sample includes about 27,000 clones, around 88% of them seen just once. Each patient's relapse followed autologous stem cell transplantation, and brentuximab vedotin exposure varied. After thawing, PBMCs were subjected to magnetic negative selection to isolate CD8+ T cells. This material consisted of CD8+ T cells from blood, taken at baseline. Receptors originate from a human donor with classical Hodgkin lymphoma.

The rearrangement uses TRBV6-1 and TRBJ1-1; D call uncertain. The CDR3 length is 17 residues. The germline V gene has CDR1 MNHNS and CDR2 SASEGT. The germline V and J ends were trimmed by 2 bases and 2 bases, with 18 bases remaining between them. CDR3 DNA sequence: TGTGCCAGCAGTGAACGGCCTCCAGCCCGACCTAACACTGAAGCTTTCTTT. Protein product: CASSERPPARPNTEAFF.

The CDR3 protein is CASSIAHSYEQYF. In nucleotides, the CDR3 is TGTGCCAGCAGCATAGCCCACTCTTACGAGCAGTACTTC. V and J are TRBV11-3 and TRBJ2-7; D remains ambiguous. V dropped 5 bases and J dropped 4 bases, with 12 bases sitting between them. Germline CDR1 reads SGHNT; CDR2 reads YENEEA. There are 13 residues in the CDR3. Looking up the rest from reference TRBV11-3 and TRBJ2-7 gives the full variable domain: EAGVVQSPRYKIIEKKQPVAFWCNPISGHNTLYWYLQNLGQGPELLIRYENEEAVDDSQLPKDRFSAERLKGVDSTLKIQPAELGDSAVYLCASSIAHSYEQYFGPGTRLTVT.

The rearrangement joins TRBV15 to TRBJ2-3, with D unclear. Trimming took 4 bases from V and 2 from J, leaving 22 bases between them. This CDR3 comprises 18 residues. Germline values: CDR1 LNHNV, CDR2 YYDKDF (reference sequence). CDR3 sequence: CATSIFGSPPIITDTQYF. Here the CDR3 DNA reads TGTGCCACCAGCATCTTCGGTTCCCCTCCAATAATCACAGATACGCAGTATTTT. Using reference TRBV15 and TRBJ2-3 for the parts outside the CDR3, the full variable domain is DAMVIQNPRYQVTQFGKPVTLSCSQTLNHNVMYWYQQKSSQAPKLLFHYYDKDFNNEADTPDNFQSRRPNTSFCFLDIRSPGLGDTAMYLCATSIFGSPPIITDTQYFGPGTRLTVL.

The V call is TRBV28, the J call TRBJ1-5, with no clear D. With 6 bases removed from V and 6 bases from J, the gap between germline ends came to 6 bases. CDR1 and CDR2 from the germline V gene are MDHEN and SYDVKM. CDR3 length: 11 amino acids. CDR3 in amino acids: CASSPGQPQHF. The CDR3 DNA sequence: TGTGCCAGCAGCCCAGGTCAGCCCCAGCATTTT.

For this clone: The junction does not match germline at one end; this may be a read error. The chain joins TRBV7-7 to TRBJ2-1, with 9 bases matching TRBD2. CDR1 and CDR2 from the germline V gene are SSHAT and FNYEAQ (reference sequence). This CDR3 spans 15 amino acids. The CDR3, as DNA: TGTGCTAGCAGCTTTAGCGGGAGTAGGGACAATGAGCAGTTCTTC. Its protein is CASSFSGSRDNEQFF.